Listed here is a single T cell receptor beta chain. This clonotype appeared many times. Its antigen is unknown. Per-base quality was not reported, and no clone a single base away is much larger than it. The data were obtained in a study of early T cells in non-severe SARS-CoV-2 infection (dated by TCRdb to 2020 to 2023). Broadly, across the study: Because TCR sequencing relied on bulk RNA taken from unsorted whole blood, pairing of alpha and beta chains was not possible.

Receptor amplification or capture employed 5' RACE. Sequencing relied on a NextSeq 500. In the TCR library protocol, unique molecular identifiers were attached to individual cDNA molecules to correct for PCR bias and sequencing error. Sequencing covered both TCR alpha and beta chains, and within each sample the abundances of alpha and beta sequences were tightly co-correlated. The original pipeline was this. Decombinator V4 was used to perform V gene, J gene and CDR3 annotation of TCR sequences. Expanded TCRs were defined as changing significantly between any two time points under a Poisson model with p below 0.0001. Abundances of TCRs were expressed as counts per million after normalisation to the total number of TCRs sequenced in each sample. TRAV1-2 paired with TRAJ12, TRAJ20 or TRAJ33 defined MAIT TCRs, while TRAV10 paired with TRAJ18 defined iNKT TCRs. VDJdb, accessed 1 November 2021, was searched for CMV, EBV and SARS-CoV-2 annotated TCRs, with TCRs annotated for multiple antigens excluded. TCRdb redid the processing of the public reads, applying fastp at Q25 and MiXCR, and retained in-frame beta chains. Here each entry gathers all rows of one CDR3 protein and keeps the most common genes and DNA. The V and J calls were not made by the authors but by TCRdb's processing. The sample table holds 60,000 or so distinct CDR3 sequences, of which over 10% were seen once. The ten largest clones capture roughly 3.1% of the sample.

Findings and caveats that apply to the study as a whole: VDJdb matching was skewed toward anti-spike CD8 responses and likely underestimated virus-specific expansions by missing private and CD4 specificities.

The study was a case-control design nested within a healthcare worker cohort in London, UK, with weekly nasopharyngeal swab PCR tests and blood sampling. Between 23 and 31 March 2020, the week of the UK lockdown, healthcare workers were enrolled and then followed up weekly for as long as 16 weeks. For CDR1 and CDR2, the germline V gene lists KGHSH and LQKENI. Including the terminal cysteine and phenylalanine, the CDR3 comprises 14 residues. Left in the record is the CDR3 DNA by itself, 42 bases read in frame from the first base. The junction shows trimming of 1 base on V and 6 bases on J, plus 13 bases between the germline ends.

The V and J segments used are TRBV18 and TRBJ2-7, with the D gene possibly TRBD1 or TRBD2, each one fitting 5 bases. This receptor was identified in an adult who was a healthcare worker with PCR-confirmed SARS-CoV-2 infection or an uninfected control (not recorded which). The material sequenced was whole blood. The CDR3 has the sequence CASSPRGGVGEQYF. The DNA sequence is as follows: TGTGCCAGCTCACCACGTGGGGGAGTAGGCGAGCAGTACTTC.